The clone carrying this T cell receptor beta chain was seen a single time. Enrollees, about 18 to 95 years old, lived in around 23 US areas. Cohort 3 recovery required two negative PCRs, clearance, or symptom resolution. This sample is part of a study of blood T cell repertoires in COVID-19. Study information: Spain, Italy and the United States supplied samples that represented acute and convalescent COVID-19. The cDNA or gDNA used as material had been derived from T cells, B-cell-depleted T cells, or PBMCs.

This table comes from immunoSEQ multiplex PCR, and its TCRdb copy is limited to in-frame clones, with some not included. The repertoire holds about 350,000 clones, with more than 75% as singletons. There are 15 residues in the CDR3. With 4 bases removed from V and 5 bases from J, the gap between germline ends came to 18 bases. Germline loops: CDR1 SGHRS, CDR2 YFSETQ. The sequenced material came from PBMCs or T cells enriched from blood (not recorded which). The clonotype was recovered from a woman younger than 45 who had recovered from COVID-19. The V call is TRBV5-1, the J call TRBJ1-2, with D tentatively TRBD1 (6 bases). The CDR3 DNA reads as TGCGCCAGCAGCCAACAGGGTGGGGGATCTTATGGCTACACCTTC. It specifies CASSQQGGGSYGYTF.